Shown below are 21 T cell receptor beta chains from a single sample sequenced in a study of T cell changes during pregnancy in multiple sclerosis. Clones were sequenced by immunoSEQ multiplex PCR, and TCRdb holds only the in-frame ones, with some missing. The sample has about 57,000 clones, about 92% seen once. The sample here was peripheral blood, taken after pregnancy. Receptors were obtained from a female donor with multiple sclerosis, enrolled in a pregnancy study.

The chain links TRBV7-9 to TRBJ2-1; 7 nucleotides line up with TRBD2. V shed 4 bases, J shed 9 bases, and the junction held 9 bases outside the gene matches. Germline-derived CDR1 and CDR2 are SEHNR and FQNEAQ (reference sequence). This CDR3 is built from 14 residues. The CDR3 DNA is TGTGCCAGCAGCTCTCAGACTAGCATTCTTGAGCAGTTCTTC. Translation gives CASSSQTSILEQFF.

This sequence joins TRBV28 and TRBJ2-1; D call uncertain. This CDR3 contains 12 residues. Trimming shortened V by 6 bases and J by 4 bases, and 7 bases separated the two germline ends. Germline V gene data show CDR1 as MDHEN and CDR2 as SYDVKM. The CDR3 nucleotides are TGTGCCAGCAGCCTAGAATACAATGAGCAGTTCTTC. Translation gives CASSLEYNEQFF.

The chain carries TRBV19 and TRBJ2-6, with a tentative D call TRBD2 (7 bases). The CDR3 is made up of 16 amino acids. V lost 8 bases, J lost 4 bases, and 18 bases lay in between. The germline CDR1 and CDR2 sequences are LNHDA and SQIVND (reference sequence). The CDR3 loop reads CASWGGGGSGANVLTF. CDR3 coding DNA: TGTGCCAGTTGGGGGGGAGGGGGATCCGGGGCCAACGTCCTGACTTTC.

The chain recombines TRBV7-9 with TRBJ2-3; perhaps TRBD2 as D (6 bases). V lost 2 bases and J lost 6, with 6 bases in between. This CDR3 contains 12 residues. Germline V gene data show CDR1 as SEHNR and CDR2 as FQNEAQ (reference sequence). The CDR3 loop reads CASSLTSDTQYF. The CDR3 bases are TGTGCCAGCAGCTTAACTAGCGATACGCAGTATTTT. The variable domain in full, completed from reference TRBV7-9 and TRBJ2-3, reads DTGVSQNPRHKITKRGQNVTFRCDPISEHNRLYWYRQTLGQGPEFLTYFQNEAQLEKSRLLSDRFSAERPKGSFSTLEIQRTEQGDSAMYLCASSLTSDTQYFGPGTRLTVL.

The V call is TRBV7-2, the J call TRBJ2-1, with 9 bases identical to TRBD2. CDR3 length equals 15 residues. Germline-derived CDR1 and CDR2 are SGHTA and FQGNSA. The V and J ends lost 6 bases and 7 bases, in that order; junction bases with no gene match: 10. For the CDR3, the DNA is TGTGCCAGCAGTGGGACTAGCCGAAGCCGGAATGAGCAGTTCTTC. It encodes CASSGTSRSRNEQFF.

Concerning this clone itself: Other DNA sequences in the sample encode the same CDR3. The rearrangement links TRBV19 to TRBJ1-1, with D possibly TRBD1 on 6 matching bases. V dropped 6 bases and J dropped 0 bases, with 11 bases sitting between them. The CDR3 runs 14 residues. Looked up from germline, CDR1 is LNHDA and CDR2 is SQIVND (reference sequence). The chain's CDR3 is CASSQGRMNTEAFF. The CDR3 DNA is TGTGCCAGTAGCCAGGGGAGAATGAACACTGAAGCTTTCTTT.

V and J are TRBV5-1 and TRBJ1-1; D perhaps matches TRBD1 (5 bases). This CDR3 region has 12 residues. Germline CDR1 is SGHRS and CDR2 is YFSETQ. V was trimmed by 1 base and J by 11 bases, leaving 12 bases between them. The CDR3 region is CASSLSGYEAFF. As DNA, the CDR3 is TGCGCCAGCAGCTTGTCAGGGTACGAGGCTTTCTTT.

The J gene is TRBJ1-2, the V gene TRBV4-2, with 9 bases identical to TRBD1. The V segment lost 1 base and the J segment 4 bases; nucleotides outside the gene matches: 10. The germline CDR1 and CDR2 sequences are LGHNA and YNFKEQ. This CDR3 contains 17 residues. The CDR3 DNA sequence: TGTGCCAGCAGCCAAGCCAACCTAGGACAGGGGATCTATGGCTACACCTTC. This translates into CASSQANLGQGIYGYTF.

This rearrangement joins TRBV6-5 to TRBJ2-1, with TRBD1 matching 8 bases. J gave up 6 bases and V 1 base, and 2 bases lay outside the gene matches. Germline CDR1 reads MNHEY; CDR2 reads SVGAGI. CDR3 length equals 14 residues. CDR3 amino acids: CASSYLGTGNEQFF. The CDR3 DNA reads TGTGCCAGCAGTTACTTGGGGACAGGCAATGAGCAGTTCTTC.

The V call is TRBV14, the J call TRBJ2-2; D unresolved. Trimming took off 5 bases at V and 2 bases at J, with 6 bases between the two ends. The CDR3 has 13 residues. Germline CDR1 is SGHDN and CDR2 is FVKESK. The CDR3 loop is CASSRQNTGELFF. CDR3 DNA sequence: TGTGCCAGCAGCAGACAAAACACCGGGGAGCTGTTTTTT. The full variable domain, in which reference TRBV14 and TRBJ2-2 provide the parts outside the CDR3, is EAGVTQFPSHSVIEKGQTVTLRCDPISGHDNLYWYRRVMGKEIKFLLHFVKESKQDESGMPNNRFLAERTGGTYSTLKVQPAELEDSGVYFCASSRQNTGELFFGEGSRLTVL.

In this sample, this clone turned up once. The chain is built from TRBV6-1 and TRBJ2-1; 9 bases fit TRBD1. The CDR3 extends over 14 amino acids. In germline, CDR1 is MNHNS, CDR2 SASEGT. Losses at the gene ends were 10 bases for V and 3 bases for J; bases not matched to a gene: 7. This CDR3 reads CATSGQGNYNEQFF. The CDR3, as DNA: TGTGCCACCTCGGGACAGGGTAACTACAATGAGCAGTTCTTC.

V is TRBV9 and J is TRBJ2-3; 8 bases map to TRBD1. Germline values: CDR1 SGDLS, CDR2 YYNGEE. The CDR3 runs to 13 residues. Trimming removed 1 base from V and 8 bases from J; junction bases left unmatched: 3. As DNA, the CDR3 is TGTGCCAGCAGCGTACAGGGGGCCGGTACGCAGTATTTT. It translates to CASSVQGAGTQYF.

The gene calls are TRBV27 and TRBJ1-1, with 10 bases identical to TRBD1. Germline CDR1 reads MNHEY; CDR2 reads SMNVEV (reference sequence). CDR3 length equals 16 residues. The junction had 7 bases not matched to a gene; V was cut back by 5 bases and J by 1 base. The CDR3 sequence is CASSPRDRGRNTEAFF. The CDR3, as DNA: TGTGCCAGCAGTCCCCGGGACAGGGGAAGGAACACTGAAGCTTTCTTT.

The chain recombines TRBV19 with TRBJ1-3; TRBD1 might be the D (5 bases). V dropped 5 bases and J dropped 5 bases, with 16 bases sitting between them. The CDR3 runs to 15 residues. Germline V CDR1 and CDR2: LNHDA, SQIVND (reference sequence). In DNA form, the CDR3 reads TGTGCCAGTAGTGTGGGGACTCCCGGCCGAAACACCATATATTTT. As protein: CASSVGTPGRNTIYF. The full variable domain, with the rest looked up from reference TRBV19 and TRBJ1-3, is DGGITQSPKYLFRKEGQNVTLSCEQNLNHDAMYWYRQDPGQGLRLIYYSQIVNDFQKGDIAEGYSVSREKKESFPLTVTSAQKNPTAFYLCASSVGTPGRNTIYFGEGSWLTVV.

The chain links TRBV7-9 to TRBJ1-2; D not resolved. Germline CDR1 reads SEHNR; CDR2 reads FQNEAQ (reference sequence). V gave up 4 bases and J gave up 7 bases, with 13 bases separating them. This CDR3 has 13 amino acids. The CDR3 here is CASSYGEGPGYTF. DNA for the CDR3: TGTGCCAGCAGCTACGGGGAGGGTCCTGGCTACACCTTC.

The rearrangement joins TRBV28 to TRBJ2-5; D may be TRBD1 (6 bases). Germline CDR1 and CDR2: MDHEN and SYDVKM. The CDR3 has 17 amino acids. Trimming removed 4 bases at V and 4 bases at J, with 22 bases between. In nucleotides, the CDR3 is TGTGCCAGCAGTTCCTCGGCAACAGGGTTCGCACGAGAGACCCAGTACTTC. Encoded protein: CASSSSATGFARETQYF.

The V gene is TRBV30, the J gene TRBJ2-2; TRBD2 aligns across 8 bases. The J segment lost 9 bases and the V segment lost 2 bases, leaving 5 bases of the junction unmatched. The CDR3 extends over 13 amino acids. Germline V gene lookup returns CDR1 GTSNPN and CDR2 SVGIG (reference sequence). This CDR3 is CAWSPRTSRELFF. The CDR3 coding sequence is TGTGCCTGGAGTCCCCGGACTAGCAGGGAGCTGTTTTTT. Full variable domain (missing parts from reference TRBV30 and TRBJ2-2): SQTIHQWPATLVQPVGSPLSLECTVEGTSNPNLYWYRQAAGRGLQLLFYSVGIGQISSEVPQNLSASRPQDRQFILSSKKLLLSDSGFYLCAWSPRTSRELFFGEGSRLTVL.

The chain links TRBV30 to TRBJ1-1; TRBD1 agrees at 7 bases. Trimming cost V 0 bases and J 9 bases; bases outside gene matches: 7. CDR3 length equals 13 residues. Germline CDR1 GTSNPN, CDR2 SVGIG (reference sequence). The CDR3, as DNA: TGTGCCTGGAGTGTAAGGGGGCGAGGTCAAGCTTTCTTT. Translation: CAWSVRGRGQAFF.

The rearrangement uses TRBV28 and TRBJ2-3; 12 nucleotides agree with TRBD2. This CDR3 contains 16 residues. V gave up 4 bases and J gave up 4 bases; unmatched junction bases: 6. Germline V gene lookup returns CDR1 MDHEN and CDR2 SYDVKM. The CDR3, as DNA: TGTGCCAGCAGTTATGGGCTAGCGGGAGGGGCAGATACGCAGTATTTT. Translated: CASSYGLAGGADTQYF. The whole variable domain, filled in from reference TRBV28 and TRBJ2-3, reads DVKVTQSSRYLVKRTGEKVFLECVQDMDHENMFWYRQDPGLGLRLIYFSYDVKMKEKGDIPEGYSVSREKKERFSLILESASTNQTSMYLCASSYGLAGGADTQYFGPGTRLTVL.

The chain links TRBV5-1 to TRBJ2-1; D is unresolved. This CDR3 has 12 residues. The V end was cut by 5 bases, the J end by 5 bases, with 8 bases between. In germline, CDR1 is SGHRS, CDR2 YFSETQ. For the CDR3, the DNA is TGCGCCAGCAGGCTAGTTAACAATGAGCAGTTCTTC. This sequence encodes CASRLVNNEQFF. Full variable domain (rest looked up from reference TRBV5-1 and TRBJ2-1): KAGVTQTPRYLIKTRGQQVTLSCSPISGHRSVSWYQQTPGQGLQFLFEYFSETQRNKGNFPGRFSGRQFSNSRSEMNVSTLELGDSALYLCASRLVNNEQFFGPGTRLTVL.

Only a few counts were recorded for this clone. The CDR3 loop is CASSELVTEAFF. The CDR3 region has the DNA TGTGCCAGCAGTGAACTTGTGACTGAAGCTTTCTTT. V and J are TRBV2 and TRBJ1-1; no clear D. Trimming pared 2 bases from V and 5 bases from J, leaving 6 bases between. The germline CDR1 and CDR2 sequences are SNHLY and FYNNEI. There are 12 residues in the CDR3.